The 5 T cell receptor beta chains listed next were all sequenced from one sample in a study of OX40 agonist ivuxolimab in advanced cancers. This table comes from immunoSEQ multiplex PCR, and its TCRdb copy is limited to in-frame clones, with some not included. The data hold several thousand clones, with around 70% observed a single time. The specimen comprised CD4+ or CD8+ T cells sorted from blood, sampled in a trial of the OX40 agonist ivuxolimab. The source is an adult with an advanced solid tumor such as melanoma, head and neck, liver or kidney cancer.

This chain connects TRBV19 to TRBJ2-2; no firm D call. This CDR3 is 13 amino acids long. Germline V gives CDR1 LNHDA, CDR2 SQIVND (reference sequence). V lost 0 bases to trimming and J lost 4 bases, with 3 bases between them. CDR3 bases: TGTGCCAGTAGTATAGATTTCACCGGGGAGCTGTTTTTT. Encoded protein: CASSIDFTGELFF.

This clone appeared many times. The chain couples TRBV6-1 to TRBJ2-3; weak D call: TRBD2 (5 bases). The germline CDR1 and CDR2 sequences are MNHNS and SASEGT. V lost 7 bases to trimming and J lost 2 bases, with 10 bases between them. CDR3 length equals 13 residues. DNA for the CDR3: TGTGCCAGCACCTCCCGGGACACAGATACGCAGTATTTT. Protein: CASTSRDTDTQYF.

The V call is TRBV5-4, the J call TRBJ2-2; D ambiguous. The germline V gene encodes CDR1 SGHNT and CDR2 YYREEE (reference sequence). Trimming left V 4 bases short and J 7 bases short, with 8 bases between. The CDR3 is 12 residues long. CDR3 sequence (DNA): TGTGCCAGCAGCCAAGGGTACGGGGAGCTGTTTTTT. Amino acids: CASSQGYGELFF.

On this clone: At one end, the junction sequence differs from germline, possibly due to a read error. The genes are TRBV28 and TRBJ2-1; no definite D call. The CDR3 is 12 amino acids. From germline, CDR1 is MDHEN and CDR2 SYDVKM. The CDR3: CASSLFYDEQFF. The CDR3 DNA follows: TGTGCCAGCAGTTTATTCTACGATGAGCAGTTCTTC.

CDR3 DNA: TGTGCCAGCTCACCGTTTGAGACTAGCGGTGCCTACGAGCAGTACTTC. As protein: CASSPFETSGAYEQYF. The V call is TRBV18, the J call TRBJ2-7; TRBD2 agrees at 9 bases. Germline V gene lookup returns CDR1 KGHSH and CDR2 LQKENI. This CDR3 contains 16 residues. The trim removed 3 bases at V and 2 bases at J, leaving 8 bases unmatched.